This T cell receptor (beta chain) was observed in a study of blood T cell repertoires in COVID-19 (dated by TCRdb to between 2020 and 2021). Regarding the study in general: Samples covering the acute and convalescent phases of COVID-19 were provided by collaborators in the United States, Italy and Spain. The repertoires were made available in a free public database intended to serve as a resource for research on the immune response to SARS-CoV-2. The dataset comprised deeply sampled blood TCRbeta repertoires from subjects exposed to, actively infected with, or recovered from COVID-19. A de-identified subject ID, COVID-19 status, age in years and sex were almost always included in the sample metadata. The prospective study material was composed of cDNA or gDNA derived from T cells, B-cell-depleted T cells, or PBMCs. Where available, HLA class I and class II types were taken from metadata supplied by the sample provider and were not determined by assay-based typing. Samples came from the ongoing ImmuneRACE study (first 160 participants) plus 1,254 subjects from 6 global collaborators. Beyond this particular receptor, the publication reports: The amount of clinical and demographic metadata varied by source and participant and was provided uncurated.

TCRbeta CDR3 regions were amplified from genomic DNA by means of the immunoSEQ Assay, a bias-controlled multiplex PCR. As for the original processing: The number of nucleated cells in each sample was estimated from the amplification of reference gene primers within the assay. Sequence reads were collapsed and filtered to measure the absolute abundance of every unique TCRbeta CDR3 rearrangement. For each sample, productive Simpson clonality was calculated as the square root of Simpson's diversity index over productive rearrangements. In its TCRdb copy, this immuneACCESS table keeps in-frame sequences only and misses some clones. Where compared with another copy, unresolved V genes explain less than half of these, and the others have no known cause. V and J calls and clone size are as listed in that table; D and trimming were resolved from the DNA. The sample includes roughly 230,000 clones, with nearly 90% observed a single time. The ten largest clones add up to under 2.5% of the sample.

One collaborating source in Seattle enrolled patients during active infection and followed them longitudinally through the course of disease. Whole blood was collected in K2EDTA tubes by collaborating institutions according to the institutions' own protocols. For TCRbeta analysis, collaborators shipped samples in one of three forms: frozen whole blood, isolated PBMCs, or DNA extracted from either of those sample types. As for this clone: The antigen this receptor binds is unknown. One base away there is no much larger clone; base qualities are not given.

CDR1 and CDR2 are read off the germline V gene (reference sequence) as SGHKS and YYEKEE. Measured from the cysteine to the phenylalanine, the CDR3 is 13 residues long. The CDR3 DNA has 39 bases and is translated from base 1. V drops 1 base and J drops 4 bases, leaving 9 bases in between. The sequence derives from a woman between 55 and 75 years old with COVID-19, enrolled during active disease. The V gene is TRBV5-5 and the J gene is TRBJ2-7, with TRBD1 as a weak D call on 6 bases. Sequencing was performed on peripheral blood. The CDR3 region reads CASSLTGPYEQYF. The DNA sequence reads TGTGCCAGCAGCTTGACAGGGCCTTACGAGCAGTACTTC.